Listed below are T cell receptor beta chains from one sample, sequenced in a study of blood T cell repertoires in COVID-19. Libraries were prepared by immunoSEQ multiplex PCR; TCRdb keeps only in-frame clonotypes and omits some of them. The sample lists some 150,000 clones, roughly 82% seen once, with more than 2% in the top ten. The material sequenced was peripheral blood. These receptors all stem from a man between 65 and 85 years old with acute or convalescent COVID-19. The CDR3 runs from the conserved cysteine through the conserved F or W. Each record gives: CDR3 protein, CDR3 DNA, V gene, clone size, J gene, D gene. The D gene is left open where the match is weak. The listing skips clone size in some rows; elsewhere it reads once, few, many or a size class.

cdr3_aa: CASSQGLEVTYEQYF
cdr3_nt: TGCGCCAGCAGCCAAGGACTGGAGGTTACCTACGAGCAGTACTTC
v_call: TRBV4-1
clone_size: .
j_call: TRBJ2-7
d_call: .

cdr3_aa: CASAGQGNSPLHF
cdr3_nt: TGTGCCAGTGCCGGACAGGGAAATTCACCCCTCCACTTT
v_call: TRBV19
clone_size: .
j_call: TRBJ1-6
d_call: TRBD1

cdr3_aa: CAWSETQNQPQHF
cdr3_nt: TGTGCCTGGAGTGAAACACAGAACCAGCCCCAGCATTTT
v_call: TRBV30
clone_size: .
j_call: TRBJ1-5
d_call: .

cdr3_aa: CASSLRLGNQPQHF
cdr3_nt: TGTGCCAGCAGCCTCCGGTTGGGCAATCAGCCCCAGCATTTT
v_call: TRBV3-1/TRBV3-2
clone_size: .
j_call: TRBJ1-5
d_call: .

cdr3_aa: CASSLGTGLRYGYTF
cdr3_nt: TGTGCCAGCAGCTTGGGGACAGGGTTGCGCTATGGCTACACCTTC
v_call: TRBV11-2
clone_size: .
j_call: TRBJ1-2
d_call: TRBD1

cdr3_aa: CASSTGLRSSEQYF
cdr3_nt: TGTGCCAGCAGCACGGGACTACGCAGTTCCGAGCAGTACTTC
v_call: TRBV5-4
clone_size: few
j_call: TRBJ2-7
d_call: TRBD2

cdr3_aa: CASSPPTGGVSQPQHF
cdr3_nt: TGTGCCAGCAGTCCCCCGACAGGGGGAGTAAGTCAGCCCCAGCATTTT
v_call: TRBV28
clone_size: .
j_call: TRBJ1-5
d_call: TRBD1

cdr3_aa: CSASGRTYGYTF
cdr3_nt: TGCAGTGCTAGTGGGAGGACCTATGGCTACACCTTC
v_call: TRBV20-1
clone_size: .
j_call: TRBJ1-2
d_call: .

cdr3_aa: CSQVGTPTGELKDSPLHF
cdr3_nt: TGCAGCCAAGTAGGTACACCGACAGGGGAACTAAAGGATTCACCCCTCCACTTT
v_call: TRBV29-1
clone_size: .
j_call: TRBJ1-6
d_call: TRBD1

cdr3_aa: CSGWAGNTEAFF
cdr3_nt: TGCAGCGGTTGGGCAGGGAACACTGAAGCTTTCTTT
v_call: TRBV29-1
clone_size: .
j_call: TRBJ1-1
d_call: .

cdr3_aa: CASSLGGGGRLLYEQYF
cdr3_nt: TGCGCCAGCAGCTTGGGGGGGGGCGGGCGACTCCTCTACGAGCAGTACTTC
v_call: TRBV5-1
clone_size: .
j_call: TRBJ2-7
d_call: .

cdr3_aa: CASSSFSRGADYGYTF
cdr3_nt: TGTGCCAGCAGCTCTTTTAGCAGGGGGGCTGACTATGGCTACACCTTC
v_call: TRBV7-8
clone_size: .
j_call: TRBJ1-2
d_call: TRBD1

cdr3_aa: CASSRPIRQGGYGYTF
cdr3_nt: TGTGCCAGCAGCCGACCCATCCGACAGGGGGGCTATGGCTACACCTTC
v_call: TRBV28
clone_size: .
j_call: TRBJ1-2
d_call: TRBD1

cdr3_aa: CASSSGGALQETQYF
cdr3_nt: TGCGCCAGCAGCTCGGGTGGGGCTTTGCAAGAGACCCAGTACTTC
v_call: TRBV5-1
clone_size: once
j_call: TRBJ2-5
d_call: .

cdr3_aa: CASSLAGRGNTGELFF
cdr3_nt: TGTGCCAGCAGCTTAGCAGGAAGAGGGAACACCGGGGAGCTGTTTTTT
v_call: TRBV7-9
clone_size: .
j_call: TRBJ2-2
d_call: .

cdr3_aa: CASSLVGGAAGNTEAFF
cdr3_nt: TGCGCCAGCAGCTTGGTAGGGGGGGCGGCTGGGAACACTGAAGCTTTCTTT
v_call: TRBV5-1
clone_size: .
j_call: TRBJ1-1
d_call: .

cdr3_aa: CASSGRTSGKETQYF
cdr3_nt: TGTGCCAGCAGTGGCAGGACTAGCGGGAAAGAGACCCAGTACTTC
v_call: TRBV27
clone_size: .
j_call: TRBJ2-5
d_call: TRBD2

cdr3_aa: CASSLAGQGMEKLFF
cdr3_nt: TGTGCCAGCAGCTTGGCGGGACAGGGGATGGAAAAACTGTTTTTT
v_call: TRBV5-5
clone_size: .
j_call: TRBJ1-4
d_call: TRBD1

cdr3_aa: CASSLEQGTETQYF
cdr3_nt: TGTGCCAGCAGTTTAGAACAGGGAACGGAGACCCAGTACTTC
v_call: TRBV27
clone_size: few
j_call: TRBJ2-5
d_call: .

cdr3_aa: CASSVGQDYGYTF
cdr3_nt: TGCGCCAGCAGCGTCGGACAAGACTATGGCTACACCTTC
v_call: TRBV5-1
clone_size: .
j_call: TRBJ1-2
d_call: .

cdr3_aa: CASSPGQGYREQYF
cdr3_nt: TGTGCCAGCAGCCCGGGACAGGGCTACCGTGAGCAGTACTTC
v_call: TRBV7-9
clone_size: few
j_call: TRBJ2-7
d_call: TRBD1

cdr3_aa: CASSGETGVCAF
cdr3_nt: TGTGCCAGCAGTGGAGAGACAGGGGTTTGTGCCTTC
v_call: TRBV2
clone_size: .
j_call: TRBJ1-2
d_call: TRBD1

cdr3_aa: CASSSRLSGDHTDTQYF
cdr3_nt: TGTGCCAGCAGTTCTAGGTTGAGCGGGGACCACACAGATACGCAGTATTTT
v_call: TRBV7-2
clone_size: .
j_call: TRBJ2-3
d_call: TRBD2

cdr3_aa: CSASPPGHYGYTF
cdr3_nt: TGCAGTGCTAGTCCCCCAGGGCACTATGGCTACACCTTC
v_call: TRBV20-1
clone_size: .
j_call: TRBJ1-2
d_call: .

cdr3_aa: CASRPMNSGYGYTF
cdr3_nt: TGTGCCAGCAGGCCGATGAATTCCGGGTATGGCTACACCTTC
v_call: TRBV28
clone_size: .
j_call: TRBJ1-2
d_call: .

cdr3_aa: CASSYRGTRNEQFF
cdr3_nt: TGTGCCAGCAGTTACAGGGGGACGCGGAATGAGCAGTTCTTC
v_call: TRBV7-2
clone_size: once
j_call: TRBJ2-1
d_call: TRBD1

cdr3_aa: CASSSRLAGYNEQFF
cdr3_nt: TGTGCCAGCAGCTCCAGACTAGCGGGGTACAATGAGCAGTTCTTC
v_call: TRBV11-1
clone_size: .
j_call: TRBJ2-1
d_call: TRBD2

cdr3_aa: CASSPRGSDTQYF
cdr3_nt: TGTGCCAGCAGTCCCCGGGGGTCTGATACGCAGTATTTT
v_call: TRBV27
clone_size: .
j_call: TRBJ2-3
d_call: .

cdr3_aa: CASSPYSALGEPQHF
cdr3_nt: TGTGCCAGCAGTCCGTACTCGGCCTTAGGGGAGCCCCAGCATTTT
v_call: TRBV28
clone_size: .
j_call: TRBJ1-5
d_call: .

cdr3_aa: CASSRNRGSTNEKLFF
cdr3_nt: TGTGCCAGCAGTAGGAACAGGGGTTCGACTAATGAAAAACTGTTTTTT
v_call: TRBV7-8
clone_size: .
j_call: TRBJ1-4
d_call: TRBD1

cdr3_aa: CASSLTSLSGEQYF
cdr3_nt: TGTGCCAGCAGCTTAACTAGTTTGTCTGGCGAGCAGTACTTC
v_call: TRBV7-2
clone_size: .
j_call: TRBJ2-7
d_call: .

cdr3_aa: CASSISGSGTGVTGELFF
cdr3_nt: TGTGCCAGTAGTATTAGCGGGAGCGGGACAGGAGTCACCGGGGAGCTGTTTTTT
v_call: TRBV19
clone_size: .
j_call: TRBJ2-2
d_call: .

cdr3_aa: CASSELGQAGYTF
cdr3_nt: TGTGCCAGCAGTGAACTAGGACAGGCGGGCTACACCTTC
v_call: TRBV2
clone_size: .
j_call: TRBJ1-2
d_call: TRBD1

cdr3_aa: CASSFGQGSGTEAFF
cdr3_nt: TGTGCCAGCAGCTTCGGACAGGGGTCGGGGACTGAAGCTTTCTTT
v_call: TRBV7-3
clone_size: .
j_call: TRBJ1-1
d_call: TRBD1

cdr3_aa: CASSQGGLAVYEQYF
cdr3_nt: TGTGCCAGCAGCCAAGGGGGACTAGCTGTGTACGAGCAGTACTTC
v_call: TRBV4-2
clone_size: .
j_call: TRBJ2-7
d_call: TRBD2

cdr3_aa: CAWSPDRGGTQYF
cdr3_nt: TGTGCCTGGAGTCCCGACAGGGGGGGGACCCAGTACTTC
v_call: TRBV30
clone_size: .
j_call: TRBJ2-5
d_call: TRBD1

cdr3_aa: CASSPRQGLNTEAFF
cdr3_nt: TGTGCCAGTAGTCCCCGACAGGGGTTGAACACTGAAGCTTTCTTT
v_call: TRBV19
clone_size: few
j_call: TRBJ1-1
d_call: TRBD1

cdr3_aa: CASSFTQTGAADTQYF
cdr3_nt: TGTGCCAGCAGCTTCACACAGACTGGGGCCGCAGATACGCAGTATTTT
v_call: TRBV11-2
clone_size: .
j_call: TRBJ2-3
d_call: .

cdr3_aa: CASSTRQGFEQYF
cdr3_nt: TGTGCCAGCAGTACTCGACAGGGATTCGAGCAGTACTTC
v_call: TRBV27
clone_size: .
j_call: TRBJ2-7
d_call: TRBD1

cdr3_aa: CSARGANEKLFF
cdr3_nt: TGCAGCGCCAGGGGGGCTAATGAAAAACTGTTTTTT
v_call: TRBV29-1
clone_size: .
j_call: TRBJ1-4
d_call: TRBD1